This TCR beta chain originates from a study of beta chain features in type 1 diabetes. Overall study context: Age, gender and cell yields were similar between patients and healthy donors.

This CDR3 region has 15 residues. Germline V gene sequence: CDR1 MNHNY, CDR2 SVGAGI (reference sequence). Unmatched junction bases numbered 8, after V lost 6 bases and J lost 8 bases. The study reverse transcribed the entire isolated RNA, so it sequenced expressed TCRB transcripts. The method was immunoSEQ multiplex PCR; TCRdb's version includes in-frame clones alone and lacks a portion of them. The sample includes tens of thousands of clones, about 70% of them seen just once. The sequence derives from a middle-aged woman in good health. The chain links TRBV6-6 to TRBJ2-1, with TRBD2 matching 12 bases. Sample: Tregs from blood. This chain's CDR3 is CASRRRTSGADEQFF. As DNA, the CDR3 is TGTGCCAGCAGACGGCGGACTAGCGGGGCGGATGAGCAGTTCTTC.